These 29 T cell receptor beta chains originate from one sample sequenced in a study of shared clonotypes between healthy human individuals. Libraries were prepared by immunoSEQ multiplex PCR; TCRdb keeps only in-frame clonotypes and omits some of them. The table records about 2,500,000 clones, over 85% of them present only once. Sequencing was carried out using naive CD4+ T cells sorted from blood. Subset in this sample: CD45RA+ positively selected. These receptor sequences come from a man between 18 and 29 years old in good health.

The J gene is TRBJ1-1, the V gene TRBV11-2, with a possible D match to TRBD1 (5 bases). The CDR3 is made up of 14 amino acids. V lost 2 bases to trimming and J lost 2 bases, with 9 bases between them. CDR1 and CDR2 from the germline V gene are SGHAT and FQNNGV. Here the CDR3 DNA reads TGTGCCAGCAGCTTACAGGGTACTAACACTGAAGCTTTCTTT. Its translation: CASSLQGTNTEAFF.

This chain joins TRBV5-1 and TRBJ2-5; 9 bases map to TRBD2. V shed 4 bases and J 0 bases; nucleotides not matched to a gene: 10. CDR1 and CDR2 (germline): SGHRS, YFSETQ. The CDR3 is 17 amino acids. DNA for the CDR3: TGCGCCAGCAGCGCGGGGGGAGCGGGAGGCGACCAAGAGACCCAGTACTTC. Translating gives CASSAGGAGGDQETQYF. Together with reference TRBV5-1 and TRBJ2-5, the CDR3 gives the full variable domain: KAGVTQTPRYLIKTRGQQVTLSCSPISGHRSVSWYQQTPGQGLQFLFEYFSETQRNKGNFPGRFSGRQFSNSRSEMNVSTLELGDSALYLCASSAGGAGGDQETQYFGPGTRLLVL.

J is TRBJ1-2 and V is TRBV7-2, with 9 bases identical to TRBD1. Germline V lookup: CDR1 SGHTA, CDR2 FQGNSA. V trimming: 5 bases; J trimming: 7 bases; junction bases outside the gene matches: 5. The CDR3 has 13 residues. The CDR3 spells CASSLQGAGGYTF. CDR3 DNA sequence: TGTGCCAGCAGCCTACAGGGGGCCGGTGGCTACACCTTC.

This sequence joins TRBV5-1 and TRBJ2-1; TRBD2 matches at 10 bases. V shed 1 base, J shed 8 bases, and the junction held 9 bases outside the gene matches. Germline V lookup: CDR1 SGHRS, CDR2 YFSETQ. The CDR3 is 16 amino acids. The CDR3 here is CASSLTSGATWDEQFF. The CDR3 coding sequence is TGCGCCAGCAGCTTGACTAGCGGGGCAACGTGGGATGAGCAGTTCTTC.

The rearrangement joins TRBV30 to TRBJ1-1; D is undetermined. The CDR3 runs to 13 residues. Trimming pared 3 bases from V and 0 bases from J, leaving 8 bases between. Per germline, CDR1 GTSNPN and CDR2 SVGIG (reference sequence). CDR3 protein: CAWSWLMNTEAFF. DNA for the CDR3: TGTGCCTGGAGCTGGCTCATGAACACTGAAGCTTTCTTT.

This chain uses TRBV11-2 with TRBJ2-7, with TRBD2 matching over 10 bases. The V and J ends lost 5 bases and 7 bases, in that order; junction bases with no gene match: 8. Germline V gene sequence: CDR1 SGHAT, CDR2 FQNNGV. The CDR3 covers 14 residues. CDR3 DNA sequence: TGTGCCAGCAGCCCCCAGCGGGAGGGGACTGAGCAGTACTTC. It is translated as CASSPQREGTEQYF.

Of note for this clone: Different DNA sequences within this sample yield the same CDR3. V usage is TRBV7-9 and J usage is TRBJ1-1, with TRBD1 identical over 8 bases. With 2 bases clipped from V and 0 bases from J, the junction kept 2 bases outside the gene matches. Germline loops: CDR1 SEHNR, CDR2 FQNEAQ (reference sequence). The CDR3 contains 15 residues. DNA of the CDR3: TGTGCCAGCAGCTTACGACAGGGGATGAACACTGAAGCTTTCTTT. This encodes CASSLRQGMNTEAFF.

This chain uses TRBV27 with TRBJ2-3; no clear D gene. V dropped 0 bases and J dropped 6 bases, with 10 bases sitting between them. The germline CDR1 and CDR2 sequences are MNHEY and SMNVEV (reference sequence). The CDR3 is made up of 14 amino acids. CDR3 residues: CASSLSRLGDTQYF. CDR3 in DNA: TGTGCCAGCAGTTTATCCCGGCTGGGGGATACGCAGTATTTT.

This clone was counted a single time. This chain's CDR3 is CASSLTGPKAIAFF. The CDR3 DNA is TGTGCCAGCAGTCTAACCGGGCCAAAAGCAATAGCTTTCTTT. The chain carries TRBV28 and TRBJ1-1; D ambiguous. This CDR3 region has 14 residues. V gave up 5 bases and J gave up 10 bases, with 20 bases separating them. The V gene's germline CDR1 is MDHEN and CDR2 SYDVKM. The complete variable domain, with remaining parts taken from reference TRBV28 and TRBJ1-1, reads DVKVTQSSRYLVKRTGEKVFLECVQDMDHENMFWYRQDPGLGLRLIYFSYDVKMKEKGDIPEGYSVSREKKERFSLILESASTNQTSMYLCASSLTGPKAIAFFGQGTRLTVV.

The chain carries TRBV21-1 and TRBJ1-2; TRBD1 is the table's D call and was not checked against the DNA. TRBV21-1 is noted as a pseudogene. This CDR3 contains 14 residues. The CDR3 DNA reads as TGTGCCAGCAGCGAAGGACAGTACCTCTATGGCTACACCTTC. It codes for CASSEGQYLYGYTF.

The chain carries TRBV27 and TRBJ2-1; D ambiguous. V was cut by 6 bases and J by 8 bases, with 8 bases left in between. Germline CDR1 and CDR2: MNHEY and SMNVEV (reference sequence). The CDR3 runs 11 residues. The DNA of the CDR3 is TGTGCCAGCAGCCACCGCGATGAGCAGTTCTTC. Its protein product is CASSHRDEQFF.

The gene calls are TRBV6-5 and TRBJ2-7, with D unresolved. From germline, CDR1 is MNHEY and CDR2 SVGAGI. V was trimmed by 2 bases and J by 7 bases, leaving 12 bases between them. CDR3 length: 13 amino acids. The CDR3 coding sequence is TGTGCCAGCAGTTACACACTCGACGGGGAGCAGTACTTC. Protein: CASSYTLDGEQYF.

The chain links TRBV6-1 to TRBJ1-5, with D unclear. The germline V gene encodes CDR1 MNHNS and CDR2 SASEGT. This CDR3 is 14 amino acids long. Deletions cut 8 bases from V and 1 base from J, with 12 bases between. In nucleotides, the CDR3 is TGTGCCAGCGGGTCCGCGGCCAGCAATCAGCCCCAGCATTTT. Translation gives CASGSAASNQPQHF.

This chain connects TRBV5-4 to TRBJ2-5, with 11 bases fitting TRBD2. This CDR3 has 16 residues. V was pared by 4 bases and J by 0 bases, with 5 bases of the junction left unmatched. Germline V lookup: CDR1 SGHNT, CDR2 YYREEE (reference sequence). This CDR3 reads CASSLTSGGNQETQYF. The DNA for the CDR3 is TGTGCCAGCAGCCTAACTAGCGGGGGTAACCAAGAGACCCAGTACTTC.

On this clone: Other nucleotide sequences in the sample specify the same CDR3. The rearrangement uses TRBV5-4 and TRBJ1-2; no firm D call. Trimming removed 3 bases from V and 8 bases from J, with 20 bases in between. There are 15 residues in the CDR3. From germline, CDR1 is SGHNT and CDR2 YYREEE (reference sequence). The CDR3 sequence is CASSSLQAGIWGYTF. The CDR3 coding sequence is TGTGCCAGCAGCTCCCTACAAGCAGGAATTTGGGGCTACACCTTC.

With regard to this clone: Other DNA sequences from this sample encode an identical CDR3 as well. This rearrangement joins TRBV18 to TRBJ2-2; D call uncertain. The CDR3 has 13 residues. V was shortened by 2 bases and J by 2 bases, with 3 bases between the two germline ends. Germline V gives CDR1 KGHSH, CDR2 LQKENI. The CDR3 protein is CASSPDNTGELFF. CDR3 nucleotides: TGTGCCAGCTCACCAGACAACACCGGGGAGCTGTTTTTT.

The sample holds one count of this clone. V usage is TRBV7-9 and J usage is TRBJ1-2; D perhaps matches TRBD1 (5 bases). Germline values: CDR1 SEHNR, CDR2 FQNEAQ (reference sequence). The CDR3 is 14 amino acids. Trimming cost V 5 bases and J 0 bases, with 10 bases left between them. The CDR3 region is CASSTQGANYGYTF. The CDR3 DNA sequence: TGTGCCAGCAGCACGCAGGGAGCTAACTATGGCTACACCTTC.

This clone has a handful of counts. The chain recombines TRBV28 with TRBJ1-5; 10 bases map to TRBD1. The J segment lost 6 bases and the V segment lost 6 bases, leaving 8 bases of the junction unmatched. The germline CDR1 and CDR2 sequences are MDHEN and SYDVKM. The CDR3 runs to 15 residues. The CDR3 region is CASSSGQGNGQPQHF. CDR3 DNA: TGTGCCAGCAGCTCGGGACAGGGGAACGGTCAGCCCCAGCATTTT.

The CDR3 reads CASSLPRFGGNSYEQYF. CDR3 coding DNA: TGTGCCAGCAGCTTACCTCGTTTCGGGGGGAACTCCTACGAGCAGTACTTC. The gene calls are TRBV11-2 and TRBJ2-7, with 7 bases identical to TRBD2. This CDR3 contains 17 residues. V was pared by 2 bases and J by 0 bases, with 10 bases of the junction left unmatched. Looked up from germline, CDR1 is SGHAT and CDR2 is FQNNGV.

V usage is TRBV5-5 and J usage is TRBJ1-2; 7 positions agree with TRBD1. Germline-derived CDR1 and CDR2 are SGHKS and YYEKEE (reference sequence). After removal of 7 bases from V and 4 bases from J, the junction contained 13 bases not matched to a gene. CDR3 length equals 15 residues. The CDR3 sequence is CASHGAPGQRYGYTF. The CDR3 coding sequence is TGTGCCAGCCATGGGGCCCCGGGACAGCGCTATGGCTACACCTTC.

The CDR3 sequence: CATSRPAGTSYNEQFF. The DNA for the CDR3 is TGTGCCACCAGCAGGCCAGCAGGGACATCCTACAATGAGCAGTTCTTC. The chain employs TRBV15 and TRBJ2-1; TRBD1 is a possible D gene (6 bases). CDR3 length: 16 amino acids. Trimming left V 3 bases short and J 1 base short, with 13 bases between. Germline assignment: CDR1 LNHNV and CDR2 YYDKDF (reference sequence).

The V call is TRBV30, the J call TRBJ1-1; a weak D match, TRBD1 (6 bases). The germline gives CDR1 GTSNPN, CDR2 SVGIG (reference sequence). V lost 1 base and J lost 6, with 9 bases in between. The CDR3 spans 12 residues. The CDR3 spells CAWSANRAEAFF. CDR3 bases: TGTGCCTGGAGTGCAAACAGGGCTGAAGCTTTCTTT.

The chain recombines TRBV28 with TRBJ1-2; D perhaps matches TRBD1 (6 bases). V was clipped by 7 bases and J by 6 bases, with 15 bases between them. The CDR3 contains 13 residues. CDR1 MDHEN and CDR2 SYDVKM come from the germline V gene. In DNA form, the CDR3 reads TGTGCCAGCATGACACAGGGTATCCATGGCTACACCTTC. This sequence encodes CASMTQGIHGYTF.

The chain employs TRBV19 and TRBJ2-4; 8 bases align to TRBD1. This CDR3 contains 15 residues. Germline CDR1 LNHDA, CDR2 SQIVND (reference sequence). V shed 3 bases, J shed 7 bases, and the junction held 8 bases outside the gene matches. The CDR3 DNA reads as TGTGCCAGTAGTATCCAGGGGGCGAGGATTAACATTCAGTACTTC. It is translated as CASSIQGARINIQYF.

This sequence joins TRBV12-5 and TRBJ2-7; D may match TRBD1 or TRBD2 (5 bases each). V lost 0 bases and J lost 7, with 10 bases in between. The germline gives CDR1 LGHNT, CDR2 FRNRAP. The CDR3 consists of 13 residues. The CDR3 region has the DNA TGTGCTAGTGGTTTGGTAGACAGCGGTGAGCAGTACTTC. As protein: CASGLVDSGEQYF. The variable domain in full, completed from reference TRBV12-5 and TRBJ2-7, reads DARVTQTPRHKVTEMGQEVTMRCQPILGHNTVFWYRQTMMQGLELLAYFRNRAPLDDSGMPKDRFSAEMPDATLATLKIQPSEPRDSAVYFCASGLVDSGEQYFGPGTRLTVT.

Here the CDR3 reads CASSSPQGLDEKLFF. The CDR3 nucleotides read TGTGCCAGCAGCTCGCCCCAGGGGTTGGATGAAAAACTGTTTTTT. This chain connects TRBV28 to TRBJ1-4; D might be TRBD1 (6 bases). This CDR3 has 15 amino acids. Germline lookup yields CDR1 MDHEN and CDR2 SYDVKM. The V end lost 6 bases, the J end lost 6 bases, and 17 bases lay between the germline ends.

The CDR3 sequence is CASSLGAQAARETQYF. DNA for the CDR3: TGTGCCAGCAGCTTGGGAGCGCAGGCTGCCCGGGAGACCCAGTACTTC. The chain has TRBV5-5 and TRBJ2-5; no definite D call. The CDR3 covers 16 residues. The V gene's germline CDR1 is SGHKS and CDR2 YYEKEE (reference sequence). Between the trimmed V and J ends, which lost 0 bases and 5 bases, there was a span of 17 bases. The variable domain in full, with the rest retrieved from reference TRBV5-5 and TRBJ2-5, is DAGVTQSPTHLIKTRGQQVTLRCSPISGHKSVSWYQQVLGQGPQFIFQYYEKEERGRGNFPDRFSARQFPNYSSELNVNALLLGDSALYLCASSLGAQAARETQYFGPGTRLLVL.

V gene TRBV6-1 combines with J gene TRBJ2-7, with D uncertain. With 10 bases removed from V and 3 bases from J, the gap between germline ends came to 16 bases. This CDR3 has 13 residues. From germline, CDR1 is MNHNS and CDR2 SASEGT. In DNA, the CDR3 is TGTGCCACCCTATGGGCAGGCCTCTACGAGCAGTACTTC. The encoded protein is CATLWAGLYEQYF.

This chain connects TRBV6-1 to TRBJ2-1; TRBD2 matches 7 bases. This CDR3 comprises 15 residues. The germline V gene encodes CDR1 MNHNS and CDR2 SASEGT. Trimming removed 5 bases from V and 5 bases from J; junction bases left unmatched: 9. The chain's CDR3 is CASSRGRERNNEQFF. CDR3 DNA sequence: TGTGCCAGCAGTCGAGGGCGGGAGCGCAACAATGAGCAGTTCTTC.